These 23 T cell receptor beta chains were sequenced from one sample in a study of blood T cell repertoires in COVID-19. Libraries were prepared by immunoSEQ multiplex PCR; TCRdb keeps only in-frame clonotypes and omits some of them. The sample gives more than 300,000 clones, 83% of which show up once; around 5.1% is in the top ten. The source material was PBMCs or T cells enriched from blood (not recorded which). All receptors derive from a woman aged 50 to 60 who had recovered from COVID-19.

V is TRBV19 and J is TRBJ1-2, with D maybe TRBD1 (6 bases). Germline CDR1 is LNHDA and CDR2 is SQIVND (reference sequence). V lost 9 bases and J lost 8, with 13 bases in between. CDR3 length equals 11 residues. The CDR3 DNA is TGTGCCAGCCAGGACAGCGGAGGCTACACCTTC. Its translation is CASQDSGGYTF. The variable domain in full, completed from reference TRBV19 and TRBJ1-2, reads DGGITQSPKYLFRKEGQNVTLSCEQNLNHDAMYWYRQDPGQGLRLIYYSQIVNDFQKGDIAEGYSVSREKKESFPLTVTSAQKNPTAFYLCASQDSGGYTFGSGTRLTVV.

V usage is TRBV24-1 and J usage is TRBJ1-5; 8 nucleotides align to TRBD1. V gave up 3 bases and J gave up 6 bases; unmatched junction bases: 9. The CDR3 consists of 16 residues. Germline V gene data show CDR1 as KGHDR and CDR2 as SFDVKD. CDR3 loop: CATSDIRTGRGQPQHF. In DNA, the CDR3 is TGTGCCACCAGTGATATCCGGACAGGGAGGGGTCAGCCCCAGCATTTT.

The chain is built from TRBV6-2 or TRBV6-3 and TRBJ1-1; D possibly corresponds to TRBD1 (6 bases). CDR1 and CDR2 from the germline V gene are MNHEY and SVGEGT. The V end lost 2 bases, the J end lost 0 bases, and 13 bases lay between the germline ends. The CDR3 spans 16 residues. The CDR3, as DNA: TGTGCCAGCAGTTACCGGGCAGGGGAGCTGAACACTGAAGCTTTCTTT. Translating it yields CASSYRAGELNTEAFF.

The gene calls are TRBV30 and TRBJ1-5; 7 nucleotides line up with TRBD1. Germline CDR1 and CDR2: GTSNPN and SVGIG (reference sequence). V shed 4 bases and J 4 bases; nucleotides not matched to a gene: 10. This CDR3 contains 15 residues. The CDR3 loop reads CAWTEGAGSNQPQHF. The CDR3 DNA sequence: TGTGCCTGGACGGAGGGGGCGGGTTCAAATCAGCCCCAGCATTTT. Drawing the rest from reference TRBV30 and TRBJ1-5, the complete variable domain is SQTIHQWPATLVQPVGSPLSLECTVEGTSNPNLYWYRQAAGRGLQLLFYSVGIGQISSEVPQNLSASRPQDRQFILSSKKLLLSDSGFYLCAWTEGAGSNQPQHFGDGTRLSIL.

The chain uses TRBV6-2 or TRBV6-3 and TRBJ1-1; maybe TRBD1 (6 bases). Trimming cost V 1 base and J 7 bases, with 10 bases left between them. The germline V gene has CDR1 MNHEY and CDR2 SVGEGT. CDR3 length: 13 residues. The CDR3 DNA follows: TGTGCCAGCAGTTACTGGGGGCAGGGTGAAGCTTTCTTT. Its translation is CASSYWGQGEAFF.

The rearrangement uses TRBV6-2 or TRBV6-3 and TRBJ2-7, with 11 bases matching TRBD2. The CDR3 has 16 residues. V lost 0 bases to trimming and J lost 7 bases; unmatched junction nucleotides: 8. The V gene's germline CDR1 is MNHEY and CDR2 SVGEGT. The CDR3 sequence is CASSYSPSGLAEEQYF. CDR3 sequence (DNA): TGTGCCAGCAGTTACTCCCCCTCGGGACTAGCGGAAGAGCAGTACTTC.

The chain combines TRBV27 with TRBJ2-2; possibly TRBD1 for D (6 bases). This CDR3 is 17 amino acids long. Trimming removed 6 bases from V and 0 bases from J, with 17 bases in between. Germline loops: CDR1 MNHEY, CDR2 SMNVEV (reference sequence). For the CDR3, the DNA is TGTGCCAGCAGCCCATTAGGACAGTCCTCGAACACCGGGGAGCTGTTTTTT. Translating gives CASSPLGQSSNTGELFF.

The CDR3 region is CASSMLGASNQPQHF. The CDR3, as DNA: TGTGCCAGTAGTATGCTAGGGGCTAGCAATCAGCCCCAGCATTTT. The chain links TRBV19 to TRBJ1-5; possibly TRBD1 for D (5 bases). V was pared by 3 bases and J by 0 bases, with 9 bases between. CDR1 and CDR2 from the germline V gene are LNHDA and SQIVND (reference sequence). The CDR3 contains 15 residues.

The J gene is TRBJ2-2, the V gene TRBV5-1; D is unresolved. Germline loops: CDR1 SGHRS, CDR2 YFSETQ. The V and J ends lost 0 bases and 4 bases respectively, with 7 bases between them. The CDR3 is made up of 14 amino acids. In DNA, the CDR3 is TGCGCCAGCAGCTTGGTTACTATCACCGGGGAGCTGTTTTTT. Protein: CASSLVTITGELFF.

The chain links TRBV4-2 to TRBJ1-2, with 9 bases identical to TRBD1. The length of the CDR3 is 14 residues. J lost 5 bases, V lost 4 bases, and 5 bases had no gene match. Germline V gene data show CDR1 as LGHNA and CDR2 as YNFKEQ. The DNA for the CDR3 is TGTGCCAGCAGCCCGCAGGGACAGGGTTATGGCTACACCTTC. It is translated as CASSPQGQGYGYTF.

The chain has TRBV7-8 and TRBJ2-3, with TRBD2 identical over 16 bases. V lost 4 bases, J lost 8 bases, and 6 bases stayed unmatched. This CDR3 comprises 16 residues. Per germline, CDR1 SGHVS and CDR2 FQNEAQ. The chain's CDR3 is CASSSGTSGRAGTQYF. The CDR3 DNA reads TGTGCCAGCAGCTCAGGGACTAGCGGGAGGGCCGGTACGCAGTATTTT.

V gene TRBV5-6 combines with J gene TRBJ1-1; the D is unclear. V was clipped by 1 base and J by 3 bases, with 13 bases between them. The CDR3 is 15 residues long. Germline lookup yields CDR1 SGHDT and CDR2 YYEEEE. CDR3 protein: CASSLRGVGYTEAFF. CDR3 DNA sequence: TGTGCCAGCAGCTTGCGCGGGGTGGGGTACACTGAAGCTTTCTTT.

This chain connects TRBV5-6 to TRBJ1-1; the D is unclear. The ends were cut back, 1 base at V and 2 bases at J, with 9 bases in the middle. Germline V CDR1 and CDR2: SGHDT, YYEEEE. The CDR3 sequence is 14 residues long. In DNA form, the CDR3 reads TGTGCCAGCAGCTTGATGCGTCTTAACACTGAAGCTTTCTTT. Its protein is CASSLMRLNTEAFF.

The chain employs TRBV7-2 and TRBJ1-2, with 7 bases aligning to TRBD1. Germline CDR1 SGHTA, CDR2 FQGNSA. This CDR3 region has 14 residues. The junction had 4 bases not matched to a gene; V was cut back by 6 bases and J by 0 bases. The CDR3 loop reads CASRLDRANYGYTF. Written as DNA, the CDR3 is TGTGCCAGCAGACTAGACAGGGCTAACTATGGCTACACCTTC.

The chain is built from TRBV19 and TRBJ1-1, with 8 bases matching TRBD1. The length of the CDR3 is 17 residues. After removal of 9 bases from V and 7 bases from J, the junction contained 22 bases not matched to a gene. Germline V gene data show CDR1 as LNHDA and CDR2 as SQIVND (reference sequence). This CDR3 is CASRRYPSLDRAGEAFF. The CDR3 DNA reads TGTGCCAGCCGGAGGTACCCATCGTTGGACAGGGCGGGTGAAGCTTTCTTT.

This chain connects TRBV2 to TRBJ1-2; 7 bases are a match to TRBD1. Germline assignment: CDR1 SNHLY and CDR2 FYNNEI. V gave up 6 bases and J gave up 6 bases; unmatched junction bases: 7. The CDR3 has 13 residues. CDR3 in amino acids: CASSITGENGYTF. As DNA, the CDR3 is TGTGCCAGCAGCATCACAGGGGAAAATGGCTACACCTTC.

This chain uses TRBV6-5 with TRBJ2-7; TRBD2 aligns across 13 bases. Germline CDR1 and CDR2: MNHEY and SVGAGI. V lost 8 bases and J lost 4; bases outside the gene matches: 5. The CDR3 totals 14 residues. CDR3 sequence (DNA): TGTGCCAGCGGAACTAGCGGGAGGGCGTACGAGCAGTACTTC. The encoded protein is CASGTSGRAYEQYF.

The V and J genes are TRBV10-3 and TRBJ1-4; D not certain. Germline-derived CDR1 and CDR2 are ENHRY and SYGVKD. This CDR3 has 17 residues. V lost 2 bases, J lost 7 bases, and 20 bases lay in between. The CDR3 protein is CAISERASTVGSEKLFF. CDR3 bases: TGTGCCATCAGTGAGCGCGCCAGTACAGTTGGTAGTGAAAAACTGTTTTTT.

CDR3 loop: CASSPPDSTPLGEQYF. The CDR3 coding sequence is TGTGCCAGCAGCCCCCCGGACAGCACACCTTTAGGCGAGCAGTACTTC. The chain uses TRBV5-6 and TRBJ2-7; D is perhaps TRBD1 (6 bases). This CDR3 comprises 16 residues. Germline loops: CDR1 SGHDT, CDR2 YYEEEE. Between the trimmed V and J ends, which lost 4 bases and 6 bases, there was a span of 23 bases.

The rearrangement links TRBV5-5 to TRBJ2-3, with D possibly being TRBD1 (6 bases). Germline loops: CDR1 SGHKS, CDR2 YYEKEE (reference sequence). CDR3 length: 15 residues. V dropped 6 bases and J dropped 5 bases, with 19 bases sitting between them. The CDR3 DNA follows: TGTGCCAGCACCCCGGAATGGGGGCTTGGAGATACGCAGTATTTT. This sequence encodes CASTPEWGLGDTQYF.

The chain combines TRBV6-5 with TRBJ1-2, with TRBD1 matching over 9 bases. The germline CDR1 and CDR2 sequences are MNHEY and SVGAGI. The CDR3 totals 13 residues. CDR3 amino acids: CAAGQGVYYGYTF. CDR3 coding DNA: TGTGCGGCGGGACAGGGAGTTTACTATGGCTACACCTTC.

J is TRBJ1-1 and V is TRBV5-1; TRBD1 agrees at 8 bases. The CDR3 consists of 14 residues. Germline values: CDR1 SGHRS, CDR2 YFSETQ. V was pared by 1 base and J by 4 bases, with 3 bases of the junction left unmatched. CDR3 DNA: TGCGCCAGCAGCTTGACAGGGGGGAGCACTGAAGCTTTCTTT. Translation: CASSLTGGSTEAFF.

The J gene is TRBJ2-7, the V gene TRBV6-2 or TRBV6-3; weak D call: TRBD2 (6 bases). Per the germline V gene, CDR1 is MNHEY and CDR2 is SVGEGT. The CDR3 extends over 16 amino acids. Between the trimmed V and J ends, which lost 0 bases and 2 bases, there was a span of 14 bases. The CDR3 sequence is CASSYSQSWGAYEQYF. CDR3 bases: TGTGCCAGCAGTTACTCTCAGTCCTGGGGGGCCTACGAGCAGTACTTC.